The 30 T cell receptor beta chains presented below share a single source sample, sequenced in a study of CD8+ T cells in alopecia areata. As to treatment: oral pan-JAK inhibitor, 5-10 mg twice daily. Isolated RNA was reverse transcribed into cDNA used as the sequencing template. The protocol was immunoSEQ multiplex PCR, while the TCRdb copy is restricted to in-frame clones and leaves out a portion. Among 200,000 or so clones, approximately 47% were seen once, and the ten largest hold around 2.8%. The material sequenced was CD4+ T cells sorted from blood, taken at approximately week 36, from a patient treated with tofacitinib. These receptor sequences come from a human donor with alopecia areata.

The CDR3 here is CASSVEANEKLFF. In nucleotides, the CDR3 is TGTGCCAGCAGTGTTGAAGCTAATGAAAAACTGTTTTTT. This chain joins TRBV2 and TRBJ1-4; D is ambiguous. The germline V gene has CDR1 SNHLY and CDR2 FYNNEI. V gave up 4 bases and J gave up 3 bases, with 6 bases separating them. The CDR3 runs to 13 residues.

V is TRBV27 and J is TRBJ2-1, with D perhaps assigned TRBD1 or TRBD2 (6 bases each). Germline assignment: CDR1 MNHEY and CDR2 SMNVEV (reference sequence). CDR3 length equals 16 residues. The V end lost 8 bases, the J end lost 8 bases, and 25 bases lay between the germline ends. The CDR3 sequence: CASGPSGTLPGDEQFF. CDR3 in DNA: TGTGCCAGCGGCCCATCCGGGACTCTCCCAGGGGATGAGCAGTTCTTC.

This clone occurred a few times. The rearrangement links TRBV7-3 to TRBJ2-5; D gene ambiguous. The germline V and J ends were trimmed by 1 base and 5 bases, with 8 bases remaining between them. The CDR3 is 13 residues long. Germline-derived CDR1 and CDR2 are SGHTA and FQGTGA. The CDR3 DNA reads TGTGCCAGCAGCTTAATTAGACACGAGACCCAGTACTTC. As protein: CASSLIRHETQYF.

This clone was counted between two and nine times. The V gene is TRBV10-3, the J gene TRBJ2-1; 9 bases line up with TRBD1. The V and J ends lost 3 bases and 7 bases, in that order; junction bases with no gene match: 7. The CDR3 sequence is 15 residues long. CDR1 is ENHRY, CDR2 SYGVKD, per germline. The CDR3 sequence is CAISDRDREGNEQFF. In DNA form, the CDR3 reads TGTGCCATCAGTGACCGGGACAGGGAGGGGAATGAGCAGTTCTTC.

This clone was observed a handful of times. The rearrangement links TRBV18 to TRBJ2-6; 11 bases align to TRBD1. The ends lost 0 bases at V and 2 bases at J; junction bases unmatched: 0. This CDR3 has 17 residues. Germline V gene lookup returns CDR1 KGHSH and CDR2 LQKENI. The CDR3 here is CASSPPGQGAGANVLTF. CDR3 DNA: TGTGCCAGCTCACCACCGGGACAGGGGGCTGGGGCCAACGTCCTGACTTTC.

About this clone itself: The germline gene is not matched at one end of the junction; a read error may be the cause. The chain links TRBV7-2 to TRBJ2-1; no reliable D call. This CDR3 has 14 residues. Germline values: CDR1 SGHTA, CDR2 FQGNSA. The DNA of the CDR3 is TGCGCCAGCAGCCAGGTAAGCCAGCACAATGAGCAGTTCTTC. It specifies CASSQVSQHNEQFF.

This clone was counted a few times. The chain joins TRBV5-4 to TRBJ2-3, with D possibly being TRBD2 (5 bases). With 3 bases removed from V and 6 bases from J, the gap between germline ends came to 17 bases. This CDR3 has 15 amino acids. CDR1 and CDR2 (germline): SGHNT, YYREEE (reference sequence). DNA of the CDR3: TGTGCCAGCAGCTCCCCCTCCGGGAAGGCTGATACGCAGTATTTT. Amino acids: CASSSPSGKADTQYF.

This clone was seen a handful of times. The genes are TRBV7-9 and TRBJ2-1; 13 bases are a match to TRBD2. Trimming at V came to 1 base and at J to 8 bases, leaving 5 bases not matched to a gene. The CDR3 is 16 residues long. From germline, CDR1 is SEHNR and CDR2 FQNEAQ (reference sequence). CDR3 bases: TGTGCCAGCAGCTTAGGGACTAGCGGGAGTATCGATGAGCAGTTCTTC. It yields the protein CASSLGTSGSIDEQFF.

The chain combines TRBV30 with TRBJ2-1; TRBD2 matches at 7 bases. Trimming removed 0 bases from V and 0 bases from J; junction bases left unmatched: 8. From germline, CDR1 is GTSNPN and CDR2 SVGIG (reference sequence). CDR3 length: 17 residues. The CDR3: CAWSVLEAGSSYNEQFF. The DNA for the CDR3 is TGTGCCTGGAGTGTACTAGAAGCGGGGTCCTCCTACAATGAGCAGTTCTTC.

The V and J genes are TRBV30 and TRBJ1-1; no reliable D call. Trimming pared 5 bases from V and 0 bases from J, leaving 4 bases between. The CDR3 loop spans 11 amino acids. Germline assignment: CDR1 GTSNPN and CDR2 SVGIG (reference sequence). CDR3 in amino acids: CAWAMNTEAFF. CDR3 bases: TGTGCCTGGGCGATGAACACTGAAGCTTTCTTT.

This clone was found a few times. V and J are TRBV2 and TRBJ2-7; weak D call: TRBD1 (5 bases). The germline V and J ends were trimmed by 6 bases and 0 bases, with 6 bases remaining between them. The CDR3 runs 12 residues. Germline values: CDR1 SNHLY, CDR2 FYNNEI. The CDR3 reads CASRDNSYEQYF. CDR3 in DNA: TGTGCCAGCAGGGACAACTCCTACGAGCAGTACTTC.

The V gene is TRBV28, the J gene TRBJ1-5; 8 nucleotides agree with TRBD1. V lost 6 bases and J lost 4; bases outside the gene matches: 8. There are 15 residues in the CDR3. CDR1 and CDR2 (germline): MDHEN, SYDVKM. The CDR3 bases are TGTGCCAGCAGAACCGCGGACAGGGTGAATCAGCCCCAGCATTTT. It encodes CASRTADRVNQPQHF.

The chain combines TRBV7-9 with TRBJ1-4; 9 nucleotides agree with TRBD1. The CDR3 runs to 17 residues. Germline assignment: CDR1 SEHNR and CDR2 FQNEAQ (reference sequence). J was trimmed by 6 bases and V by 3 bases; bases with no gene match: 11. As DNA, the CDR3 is TGTGCCAGCAGCTTCGGCAGAACAGGGGGCCGCGATGAAAAACTGTTTTTT. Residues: CASSFGRTGGRDEKLFF.

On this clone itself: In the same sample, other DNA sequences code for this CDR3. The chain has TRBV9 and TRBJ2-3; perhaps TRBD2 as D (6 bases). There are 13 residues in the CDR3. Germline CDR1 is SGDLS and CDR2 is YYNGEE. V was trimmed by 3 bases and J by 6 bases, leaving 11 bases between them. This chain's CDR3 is CASSARRGDTQYF. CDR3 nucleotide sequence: TGTGCCAGCAGCGCCCGGAGGGGTGATACGCAGTATTTT.

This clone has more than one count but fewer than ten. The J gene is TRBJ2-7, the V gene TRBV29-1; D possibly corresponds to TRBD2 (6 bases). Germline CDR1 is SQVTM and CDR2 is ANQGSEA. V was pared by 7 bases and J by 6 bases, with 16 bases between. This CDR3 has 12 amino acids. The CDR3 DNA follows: TGCAGCGGGGAGGTTGCAGTTGGCGAGCAGTACTTC. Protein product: CSGEVAVGEQYF.

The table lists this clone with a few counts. CDR3 nucleotides: TGTGCCAGCTCACCACAAGAATCCAGGGAGACCCAGTACTTC. Amino acids: CASSPQESRETQYF. V usage is TRBV18 and J usage is TRBJ2-5; no reliable D call. Germline-derived CDR1 and CDR2 are KGHSH and LQKENI. With 1 base removed from V and 5 bases from J, the gap between germline ends came to 11 bases. The length of the CDR3 is 14 residues.

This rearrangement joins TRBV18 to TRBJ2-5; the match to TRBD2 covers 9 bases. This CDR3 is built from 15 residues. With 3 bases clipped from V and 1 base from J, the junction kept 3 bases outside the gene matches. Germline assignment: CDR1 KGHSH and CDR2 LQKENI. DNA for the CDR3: TGTGCCAGCTCACCGGCGGGAGGGGGCCAAGAGACCCAGTACTTC. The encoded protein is CASSPAGGGQETQYF.

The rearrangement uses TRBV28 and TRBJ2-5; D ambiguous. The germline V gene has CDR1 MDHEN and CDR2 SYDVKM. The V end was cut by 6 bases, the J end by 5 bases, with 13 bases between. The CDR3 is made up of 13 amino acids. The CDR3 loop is CASRGIGRETQYF. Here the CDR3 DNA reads TGTGCCAGCAGGGGAATCGGTAGGGAGACCCAGTACTTC.

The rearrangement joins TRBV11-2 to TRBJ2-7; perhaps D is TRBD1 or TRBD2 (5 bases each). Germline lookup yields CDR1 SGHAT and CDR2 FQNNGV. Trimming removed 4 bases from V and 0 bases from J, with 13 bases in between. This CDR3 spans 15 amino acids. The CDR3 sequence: CASSSRGGSSYEQYF. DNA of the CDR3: TGTGCCAGCAGCTCCCGTGGGGGTAGCTCCTACGAGCAGTACTTC.

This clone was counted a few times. The CDR3 bases are TGCAGCGTGGGGGACAGGGGGTCCACCGGGGAGCTGTTTTTT. Translated: CSVGDRGSTGELFF. The chain couples TRBV29-1 to TRBJ2-2, with TRBD1 matching over 11 bases. With V trimmed by 6 bases and J by 4 bases, 4 bases remained unmatched. The CDR3 is made up of 14 amino acids. The germline V gene has CDR1 SQVTM and CDR2 ANQGSEA.

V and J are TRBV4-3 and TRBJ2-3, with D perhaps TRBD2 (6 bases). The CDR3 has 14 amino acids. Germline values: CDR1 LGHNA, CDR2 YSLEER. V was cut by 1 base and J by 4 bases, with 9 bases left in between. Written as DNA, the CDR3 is TGCGCCAGCAGCCAAGGGGGGGTTCCAGATACGCAGTATTTT. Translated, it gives CASSQGGVPDTQYF.

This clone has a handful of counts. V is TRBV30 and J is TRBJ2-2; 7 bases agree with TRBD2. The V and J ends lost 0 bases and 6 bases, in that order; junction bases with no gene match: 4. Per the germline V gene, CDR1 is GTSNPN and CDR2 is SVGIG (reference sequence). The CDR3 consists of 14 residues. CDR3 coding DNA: TGTGCCTGGAGTGTGGCGGGAGTGTCCGGGGAGCTGTTTTTT. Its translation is CAWSVAGVSGELFF. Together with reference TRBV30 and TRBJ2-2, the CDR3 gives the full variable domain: SQTIHQWPATLVQPVGSPLSLECTVEGTSNPNLYWYRQAAGRGLQLLFYSVGIGQISSEVPQNLSASRPQDRQFILSSKKLLLSDSGFYLCAWSVAGVSGELFFGEGSRLTVL.

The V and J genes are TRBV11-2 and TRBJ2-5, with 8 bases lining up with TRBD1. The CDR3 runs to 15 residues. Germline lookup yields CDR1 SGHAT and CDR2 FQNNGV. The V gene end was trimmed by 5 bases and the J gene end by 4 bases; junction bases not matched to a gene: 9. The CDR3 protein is CASSPLTGGGETQYF. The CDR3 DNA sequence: TGTGCCAGCAGCCCGTTAACAGGGGGTGGAGAGACCCAGTACTTC.

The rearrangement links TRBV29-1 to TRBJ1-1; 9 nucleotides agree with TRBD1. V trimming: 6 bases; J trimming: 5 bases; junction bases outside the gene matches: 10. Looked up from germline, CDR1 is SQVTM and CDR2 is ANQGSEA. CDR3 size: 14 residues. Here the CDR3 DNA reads TGCAGCGTCCGGGACAGGGCGTCCGAAACTGAAGCTTTCTTT. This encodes CSVRDRASETEAFF.

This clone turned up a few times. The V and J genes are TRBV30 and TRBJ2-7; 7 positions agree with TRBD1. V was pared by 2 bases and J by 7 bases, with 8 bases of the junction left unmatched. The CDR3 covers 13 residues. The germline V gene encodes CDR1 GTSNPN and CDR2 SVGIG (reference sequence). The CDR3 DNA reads TGTGCCTGGAGTCGGACAGGCTCGAGGGAGCAGTACTTC. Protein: CAWSRTGSREQYF. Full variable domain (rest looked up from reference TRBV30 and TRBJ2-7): SQTIHQWPATLVQPVGSPLSLECTVEGTSNPNLYWYRQAAGRGLQLLFYSVGIGQISSEVPQNLSASRPQDRQFILSSKKLLLSDSGFYLCAWSRTGSREQYFGPGTRLTVT.

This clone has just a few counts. The chain's CDR3 is CAWGRDNSYEQYF. CDR3 DNA: TGTGCCTGGGGCCGGGACAACTCCTACGAGCAGTACTTC. The V gene is TRBV30, the J gene TRBJ2-7, with a tentative D call TRBD1 (6 bases). In germline, CDR1 is GTSNPN, CDR2 SVGIG (reference sequence). The V end lost 5 bases, the J end lost 0 bases, and 11 bases lay between the germline ends. The CDR3 is 13 residues long. The full variable domain, completed using reference TRBV30 and TRBJ2-7, is SQTIHQWPATLVQPVGSPLSLECTVEGTSNPNLYWYRQAAGRGLQLLFYSVGIGQISSEVPQNLSASRPQDRQFILSSKKLLLSDSGFYLCAWGRDNSYEQYFGPGTRLTVT.

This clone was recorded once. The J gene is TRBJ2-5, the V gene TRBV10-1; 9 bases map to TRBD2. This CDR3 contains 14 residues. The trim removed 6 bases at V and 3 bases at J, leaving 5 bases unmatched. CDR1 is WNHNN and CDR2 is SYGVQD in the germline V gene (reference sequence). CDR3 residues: CASSEGLAKETQYF. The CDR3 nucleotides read TGCGCCAGCAGCGAGGGACTAGCTAAAGAGACCCAGTACTTC.

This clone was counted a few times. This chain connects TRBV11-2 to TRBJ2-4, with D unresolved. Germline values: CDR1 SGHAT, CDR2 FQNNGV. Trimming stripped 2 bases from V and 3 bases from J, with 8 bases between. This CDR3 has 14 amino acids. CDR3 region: CASSLNLVKNIQYF. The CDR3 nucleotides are TGTGCCAGCAGCTTAAATCTCGTCAAAAACATTCAGTACTTC.

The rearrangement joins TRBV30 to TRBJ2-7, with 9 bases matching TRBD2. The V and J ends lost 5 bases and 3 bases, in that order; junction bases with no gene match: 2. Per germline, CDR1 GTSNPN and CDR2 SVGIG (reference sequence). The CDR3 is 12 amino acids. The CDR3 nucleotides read TGTGCCTGGGCGACTAGCGGCTACGAGCAGTACTTC. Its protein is CAWATSGYEQYF.

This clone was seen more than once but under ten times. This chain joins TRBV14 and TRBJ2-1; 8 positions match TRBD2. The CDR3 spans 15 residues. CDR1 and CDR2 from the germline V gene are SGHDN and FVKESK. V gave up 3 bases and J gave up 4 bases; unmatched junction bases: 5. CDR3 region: CASSHGGRWYNEQFF. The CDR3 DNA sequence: TGTGCCAGCAGCCACGGCGGGAGGTGGTACAATGAGCAGTTCTTC.